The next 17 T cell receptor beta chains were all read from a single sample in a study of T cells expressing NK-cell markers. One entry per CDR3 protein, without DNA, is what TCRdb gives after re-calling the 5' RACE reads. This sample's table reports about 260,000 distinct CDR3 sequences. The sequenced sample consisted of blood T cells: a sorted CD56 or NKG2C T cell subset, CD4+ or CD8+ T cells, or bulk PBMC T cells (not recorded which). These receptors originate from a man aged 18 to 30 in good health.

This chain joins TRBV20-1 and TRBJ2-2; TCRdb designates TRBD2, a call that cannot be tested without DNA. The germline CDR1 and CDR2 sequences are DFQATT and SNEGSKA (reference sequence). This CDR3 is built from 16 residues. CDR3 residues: CSATSIGPSNTGELFF.

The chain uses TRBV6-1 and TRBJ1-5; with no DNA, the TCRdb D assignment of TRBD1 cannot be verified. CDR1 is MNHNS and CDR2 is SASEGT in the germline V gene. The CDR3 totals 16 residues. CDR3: CASSGFKGALNQPQHF.

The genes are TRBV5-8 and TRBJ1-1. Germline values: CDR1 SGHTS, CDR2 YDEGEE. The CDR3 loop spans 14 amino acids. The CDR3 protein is CASSGTGTIYEAFF.

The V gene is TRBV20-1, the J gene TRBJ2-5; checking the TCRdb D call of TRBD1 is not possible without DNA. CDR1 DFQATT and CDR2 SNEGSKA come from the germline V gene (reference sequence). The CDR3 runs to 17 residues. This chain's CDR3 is CSAPTPLRDRGQETQYF.

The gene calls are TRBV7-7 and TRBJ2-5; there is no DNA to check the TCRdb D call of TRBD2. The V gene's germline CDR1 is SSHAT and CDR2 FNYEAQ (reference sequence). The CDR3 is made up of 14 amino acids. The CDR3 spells CASSTRAGAETQYF.

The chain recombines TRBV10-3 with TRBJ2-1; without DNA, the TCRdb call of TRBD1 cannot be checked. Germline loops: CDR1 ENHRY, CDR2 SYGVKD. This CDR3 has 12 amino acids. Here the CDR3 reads CAISPQDNEQFF.

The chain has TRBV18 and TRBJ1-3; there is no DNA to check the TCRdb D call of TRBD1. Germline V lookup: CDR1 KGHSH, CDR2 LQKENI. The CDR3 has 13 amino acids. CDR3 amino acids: CATRTGPGNTIYF.

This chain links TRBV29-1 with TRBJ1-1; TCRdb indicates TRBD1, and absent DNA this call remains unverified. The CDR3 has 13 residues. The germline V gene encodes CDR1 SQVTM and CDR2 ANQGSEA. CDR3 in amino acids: CSVKGLTTGAAFF.

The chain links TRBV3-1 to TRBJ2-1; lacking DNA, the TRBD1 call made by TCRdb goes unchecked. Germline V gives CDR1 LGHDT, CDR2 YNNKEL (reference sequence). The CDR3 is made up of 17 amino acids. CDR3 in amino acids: CASSQEGLGGPYNEQFF.

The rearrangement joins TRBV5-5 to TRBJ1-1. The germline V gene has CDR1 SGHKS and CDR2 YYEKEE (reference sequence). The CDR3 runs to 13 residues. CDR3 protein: CASSLVRGTEAFF.

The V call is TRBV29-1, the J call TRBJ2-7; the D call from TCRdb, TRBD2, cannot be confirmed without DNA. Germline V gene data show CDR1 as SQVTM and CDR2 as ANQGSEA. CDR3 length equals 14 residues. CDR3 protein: CSVEGLAGGGEQYF.

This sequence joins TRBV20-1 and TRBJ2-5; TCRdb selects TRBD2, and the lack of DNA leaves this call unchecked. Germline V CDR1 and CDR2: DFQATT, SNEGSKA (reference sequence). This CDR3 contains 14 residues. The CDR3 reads CSATQREGRETQYF.

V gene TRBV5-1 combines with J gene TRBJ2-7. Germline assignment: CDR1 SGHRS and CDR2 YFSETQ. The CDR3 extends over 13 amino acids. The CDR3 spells CASSQESSYEQYF.

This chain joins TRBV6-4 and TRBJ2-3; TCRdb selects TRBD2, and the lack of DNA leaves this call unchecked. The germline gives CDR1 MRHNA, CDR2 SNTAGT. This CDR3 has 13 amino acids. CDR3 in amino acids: CASSEGLTDTQYF.

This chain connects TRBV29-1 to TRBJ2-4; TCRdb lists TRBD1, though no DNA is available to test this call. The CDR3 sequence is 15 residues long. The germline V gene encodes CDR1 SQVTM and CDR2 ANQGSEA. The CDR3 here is CSVAGGGGSKNIQYF.

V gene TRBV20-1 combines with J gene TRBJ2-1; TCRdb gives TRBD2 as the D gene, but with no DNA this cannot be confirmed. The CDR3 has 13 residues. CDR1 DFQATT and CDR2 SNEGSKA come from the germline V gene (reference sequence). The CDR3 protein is CSARQPLGNEQFF.

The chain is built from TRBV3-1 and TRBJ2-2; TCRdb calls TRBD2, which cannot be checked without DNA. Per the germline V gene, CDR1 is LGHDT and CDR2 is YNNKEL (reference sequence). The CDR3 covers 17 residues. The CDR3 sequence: CASSQVGSGLNTGELFF.